This T cell receptor (beta chain) was captured by sequencing in a study of radiation and T cells in renal cell carcinoma. The repertoire was sequenced with immunoSEQ multiplex PCR; TCRdb's copy has only in-frame clones and lacks some. The table has 40,000 to 60,000 clones, roughly 80% seen once. A word on this clone: The antigen is undetermined.

The time point denotes: blood 2 weeks post-SBRT. Treatment described: 15 Gy SBRT to primary tumor, nephrectomy 4 weeks later. Radiation-treated patients gave blood at baseline, week 2 and week 4. The tumor was a clear cell renal cell carcinoma. General study findings and limits: Baseline intratumoral clonotype presence is unknown without pretreatment biopsies. From baseline, blood top tumor clonotypes peaked at 2 weeks post-radiation.

V lost 4 bases to trimming and J lost 0 bases; unmatched junction nucleotides: 4. From germline, CDR1 is SGHTA and CDR2 FQGNSA. This CDR3 is built from 15 residues. The TCR originated in a woman in her 70s with renal cell carcinoma. The chain has TRBV7-2 and TRBJ2-7; 9 nucleotides match TRBD1. The specimen was blood, collected from a patient whose treatment included radiotherapy and nephrectomy. This chain's CDR3 is CASSSRDRVSYEQYF. Here the CDR3 DNA reads TGTGCCAGCAGCTCCCGGGACAGGGTCTCCTACGAGCAGTACTTC.